This T cell receptor beta chain was sequenced during a study of CD8+CD57+ T cells in acquired aplastic anemia. According to the study, genomic DNA was the template for TCR beta VDJ and CDR3 profiling. TCRdb reprocessed the reads with MiXCR, giving one entry per CDR3 protein. This table holds roughly 80,000 distinct CDR3 sequences, 55% to 75% found once. Only patients with CD8+CD57+ cell expansion on flow cytometry were chosen for sequencing. Trimming removed 1 base at V and 4 bases at J, with 19 bases between. CDR3 length equals 17 residues. The germline V gene encodes CDR1 LGHNA and CDR2 YSLEER. This TCR came from a human donor with aplastic anemia. Sequencing input: sorted CD4+, CD8+, or CD8+CD57+ T cells (not recorded which) from PBMCs. The chain couples TRBV4-3 to TRBJ1-2; tentative D call: TRBD1 (5 bases). The CDR3 DNA sequence: TGCGCCAGCAGCCAAGCAGGCGCAGGGATCGAGGTCTATGGCTACACCTTC. Its protein product is CASSQAGAGIEVYGYTF.